The T cell receptor (beta chain) described here comes from a study of vaccination and CD4 T cells after COVID-19. Between the trimmed V and J ends, which lost 2 bases and 5 bases, there was a span of 6 bases. Germline-derived CDR1 and CDR2 are MNHEY and SVGAGI. The CDR3 has 12 residues. Treatment: approximately nine-day PBMC culture with coronavirus spike peptide pools or control peptides (ViraFEST assay). With peptide pools, ViraFEST first expanded antigen-specific T cells and afterwards sequenced their TCRs. PBMCs were cultured at 1.5 million to 2.5 million per well with 7.5 to 10 IU/ml IL-2 and 10 ug/ml peptide pools. Regarding this clonotype: Its cognate antigen is unknown.

Sequence data for DNA of cultured CD4+ T cells were generated by the Oncomine TCR Beta short-read assay. TCRdb independently ran MiXCR on the PCR reads; one entry per CDR3 protein. The sample contains around 10,000 distinct CDR3 sequences, roughly 60% of which appear only once. V and J are TRBV6-5 and TRBJ1-2; no reliable D call. What was sequenced was CD4+ T cells from blood, cultured in vitro. The receptor's source is a human donor who had recovered from COVID-19. The CDR3 is CASSYDGYGYTF. Here the CDR3 DNA reads TGTGCCAGCAGTTACGACGGATATGGCTACACCTTC.